The sequence of this T cell receptor beta chain was determined in a study of cytomegalovirus exposure and HLA in healthy donors. Broader study findings: Evidence from a later analysis indicated that most CMV-associated TCR beta chains looked HLA-restricted.

Trimming took 9 bases from V and 0 from J, leaving 6 bases between them. The CDR3 has 12 residues. In germline, CDR1 is MNHEY, CDR2 SMNVEV (reference sequence). As to this clone: The antigen remains undetermined.

The PCR had 60 Vbeta and 13 Jbeta primers. How the authors handled the data: In a later analysis, the count reached tens of millions of unique TCR beta chains, with roughly 12 million shared. Here immunoSEQ multiplex PCR was the method, and the copy in TCRdb shows in-frame clones only, minus some. V, J and clone size reflect that table, while D and trimming were determined from the DNA. The table includes more than 60,000 clones, around 84% detected once. The donors were healthy bone marrow donors. The genes are TRBV27 and TRBJ1-3; D remains unclear. The sequence was collected from an older man in good health and CMV-seropositive. Sequences were obtained from PBMCs. The DNA for the CDR3 is TGTGCCAGTATATCCTCTGGAAACACCATATATTTT. Its translation is CASISSGNTIYF.